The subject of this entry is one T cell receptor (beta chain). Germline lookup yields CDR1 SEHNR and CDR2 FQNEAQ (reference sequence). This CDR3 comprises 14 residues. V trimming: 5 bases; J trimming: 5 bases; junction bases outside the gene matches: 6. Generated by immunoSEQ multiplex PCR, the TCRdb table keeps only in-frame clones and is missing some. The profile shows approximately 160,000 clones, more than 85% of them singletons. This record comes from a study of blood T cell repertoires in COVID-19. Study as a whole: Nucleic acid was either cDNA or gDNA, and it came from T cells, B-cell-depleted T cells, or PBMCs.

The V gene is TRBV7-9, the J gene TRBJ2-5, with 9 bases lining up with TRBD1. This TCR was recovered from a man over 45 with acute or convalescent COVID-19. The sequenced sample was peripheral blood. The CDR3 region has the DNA TGTGCCAGCAGCACACCGACAGGGGGGGAGACCCAGTACTTC. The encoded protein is CASSTPTGGETQYF. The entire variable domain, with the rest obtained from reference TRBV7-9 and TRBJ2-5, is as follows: DTGVSQNPRHKITKRGQNVTFRCDPISEHNRLYWYRQTLGQGPEFLTYFQNEAQLEKSRLLSDRFSAERPKGSFSTLEIQRTEQGDSAMYLCASSTPTGGETQYFGPGTRLLVL.